Listed below are T cell receptor beta chains from one sample, sequenced in a study of blood T cell repertoires in COVID-19. Generated by immunoSEQ multiplex PCR, the TCRdb table keeps only in-frame clones and is missing some. The data contain 150,000 to 200,000 clones, around 85% of them singletons. Sequencing input: peripheral blood. The receptors were sampled from a human donor with acute or convalescent COVID-19. The donor label of this sample is uncertain. CDR3s include the opening cysteine and the closing phenylalanine or tryptophan. The D gene is left open where the match is weak. Clone size, where shown, is once, few, many, or a class for clones that have expanded.

CDR3aa: CASSVGEGYGYTF; CDR3nt: TGTGCCAGCAGCGTAGGGGAGGGATATGGCTACACCTTC; v_gene: TRBV9; j_gene: TRBJ1-2; len: 13; abundance: NA; d_gene: NA
CDR3aa: CASSHGTGELFF; CDR3nt: TGTGCCAGCAGCCACGGTACCGGGGAGCTGTTTTTT; v_gene: TRBV3-1/TRBV3-2; j_gene: TRBJ2-2; len: 12; abundance: NA; d_gene: NA
CDR3aa: CASSLTGTGDGGYTF; CDR3nt: TGTGCCAGCTCACTAACCGGGACAGGGGACGGTGGCTACACCTTC; v_gene: TRBV18; j_gene: TRBJ1-2; len: 15; abundance: NA; d_gene: TRBD1
CDR3aa: CASSIGQGRREQYF; CDR3nt: TGTGCCAGCAGCATTGGACAGGGGAGGCGAGAGCAGTACTTC; v_gene: TRBV5-4; j_gene: TRBJ2-7; len: 14; abundance: once; d_gene: TRBD1
CDR3aa: CASSLDAASSGELFF; CDR3nt: TGTGCCAGCAGCTTAGACGCAGCGTCTTCCGGGGAGCTGTTTTTT; v_gene: TRBV7-8; j_gene: TRBJ2-2; len: 15; abundance: NA; d_gene: NA
CDR3aa: CASSDGHATGYTF; CDR3nt: TGTGCCAGCAGCGACGGACACGCAACTGGCTACACCTTC; v_gene: TRBV6-2/TRBV6-3; j_gene: TRBJ1-2; len: 13; abundance: NA; d_gene: NA
CDR3aa: CASSLPLGQGVRTQYF; CDR3nt: TGTGCCAGCAGCTTGCCCCTGGGACAGGGGGTCCGTACGCAGTATTTT; v_gene: TRBV11-2; j_gene: TRBJ2-3; len: 16; abundance: NA; d_gene: TRBD1
CDR3aa: CASSSGQRPSGANVLTF; CDR3nt: TGTGCCAGCAGTTCCGGACAGCGCCCCTCTGGGGCCAACGTCCTGACTTTC; v_gene: TRBV28; j_gene: TRBJ2-6; len: 17; abundance: NA; d_gene: NA
CDR3aa: CASSFREGGTEAFF; CDR3nt: TGCGCCAGCAGCTTCCGGGAAGGAGGCACTGAAGCTTTCTTT; v_gene: TRBV5-1; j_gene: TRBJ1-1; len: 14; abundance: NA; d_gene: NA
CDR3aa: CASSQESGTTDTQYF; CDR3nt: TGTGCCAGCAGCCAAGAGAGCGGGACGACAGATACGCAGTATTTT; v_gene: TRBV4-2; j_gene: TRBJ2-3; len: 15; abundance: NA; d_gene: TRBD2
CDR3aa: CASSPPDRGTGNQPQHF; CDR3nt: TGTGCCAGCAGCCCCCCCGACAGGGGGACGGGCAATCAGCCCCAGCATTTT; v_gene: TRBV7-2; j_gene: TRBJ1-5; len: 17; abundance: once; d_gene: TRBD1
CDR3aa: CASRQYHYGYTF; CDR3nt: TGTGCCAGCAGGCAGTATCACTATGGCTACACCTTC; v_gene: TRBV2; j_gene: TRBJ1-2; len: 12; abundance: NA; d_gene: NA
CDR3aa: CASSPSDNPLTEAFF; CDR3nt: TGTGCCAGCTCACCTTCGGACAATCCCCTCACTGAAGCTTTCTTT; v_gene: TRBV18; j_gene: TRBJ1-1; len: 15; abundance: once; d_gene: NA
CDR3aa: CASSLGQANTEAFF; CDR3nt: TGTGCCAGCAGCTTAGGCCAAGCGAACACTGAAGCTTTCTTT; v_gene: TRBV13; j_gene: TRBJ1-1; len: 14; abundance: NA; d_gene: NA
CDR3aa: CASSAPKYSYGYTF; CDR3nt: TGTGCCAGCAGCGCCCCCAAGTACAGCTATGGCTACACCTTC; v_gene: TRBV28; j_gene: TRBJ1-2; len: 14; abundance: NA; d_gene: NA
CDR3aa: CAWSVRPGTGGSGYTF; CDR3nt: TGTGCCTGGAGTGTGCGCCCCGGGACAGGGGGCTCTGGCTACACCTTC; v_gene: TRBV30; j_gene: TRBJ1-2; len: 16; abundance: NA; d_gene: TRBD1
CDR3aa: CASTRTGKTGELFF; CDR3nt: TGTGCCAGCACCAGGACAGGGAAAACCGGGGAGCTGTTTTTT; v_gene: TRBV27; j_gene: TRBJ2-2; len: 14; abundance: NA; d_gene: TRBD1
CDR3aa: CASSGLHSSNYGYTF; CDR3nt: TGTGCCAGCAGCGGACTTCATAGCTCTAACTATGGCTACACCTTC; v_gene: TRBV5-4; j_gene: TRBJ1-2; len: 15; abundance: NA; d_gene: NA
CDR3aa: CASSSGGGRMNTEAFF; CDR3nt: TGCGCCAGCAGTTCCGGTGGGGGGAGGATGAACACTGAAGCTTTCTTT; v_gene: TRBV5-1; j_gene: TRBJ1-1; len: 16; abundance: NA; d_gene: NA
CDR3aa: CASSLYAGAPRTQYF; CDR3nt: TGTGCCAGCAGTTTATACGCGGGGGCCCCGCGTACGCAGTATTTT; v_gene: TRBV27; j_gene: TRBJ2-3; len: 15; abundance: NA; d_gene: NA
CDR3aa: CASSRVGGYEQYF; CDR3nt: TGCGCCAGCAGCAGGGTCGGGGGCTACGAGCAGTACTTC; v_gene: TRBV10-2; j_gene: TRBJ2-7; len: 13; abundance: NA; d_gene: NA
CDR3aa: CASSPFGRGSYEQYF; CDR3nt: TGCGCCAGCAGCCCCTTCGGCAGGGGATCCTACGAGCAGTACTTC; v_gene: TRBV5-1; j_gene: TRBJ2-7; len: 15; abundance: NA; d_gene: NA
CDR3aa: CASSDSVHPGYEQFF; CDR3nt: TGTGCCAGCAGTGACTCAGTCCACCCGGGGTATGAGCAGTTCTTC; v_gene: TRBV6-4; j_gene: TRBJ2-1; len: 15; abundance: NA; d_gene: NA
CDR3aa: CSARQSYGYTF; CDR3nt: TGCAGTGCTAGACAGTCCTATGGCTACACCTTC; v_gene: TRBV20-1; j_gene: TRBJ1-2; len: 11; abundance: NA; d_gene: NA
CDR3aa: CASRVGGPSGEQYF; CDR3nt: TGTGCCAGCAGGGTTGGGGGCCCCTCGGGCGAGCAGTACTTC; v_gene: TRBV27; j_gene: TRBJ2-7; len: 14; abundance: NA; d_gene: NA
CDR3aa: CASSIGQYEKLFF; CDR3nt: TGTGCCAGTAGTATAGGGCAGTATGAAAAACTGTTTTTT; v_gene: TRBV19; j_gene: TRBJ1-4; len: 13; abundance: NA; d_gene: NA
CDR3aa: CASGAGGPYEQYF; CDR3nt: TGTGCCAGTGGAGCGGGGGGACCCTACGAGCAGTACTTC; v_gene: TRBV19; j_gene: TRBJ2-7; len: 13; abundance: NA; d_gene: TRBD2
CDR3aa: CAVWSLAENSNTGELFF; CDR3nt: TGTGCCGTATGGAGCCTAGCGGAAAACTCGAACACCGGGGAGCTGTTTTTT; v_gene: TRBV5-4; j_gene: TRBJ2-2; len: 17; abundance: NA; d_gene: TRBD2
CDR3aa: CASSQETLSYEQYF; CDR3nt: TGTGCCAGCAGCCAAGAGACACTCTCCTACGAGCAGTACTTC; v_gene: TRBV4-2; j_gene: TRBJ2-7; len: 14; abundance: NA; d_gene: NA
CDR3aa: CASSRGQSPANYGYTF; CDR3nt: TGCGCCAGCAGCCGGGGACAGTCCCCAGCTAACTATGGCTACACCTTC; v_gene: TRBV5-1; j_gene: TRBJ1-2; len: 16; abundance: NA; d_gene: TRBD1
CDR3aa: CASSFPNYNSPLHF; CDR3nt: TGTGCCAGCAGCTTCCCCAACTATAATTCACCCCTCCACTTT; v_gene: TRBV11-2; j_gene: TRBJ1-6; len: 14; abundance: NA; d_gene: NA
CDR3aa: CASSTHVGQAQETQYF; CDR3nt: TGTGCCAGCAGCACACACGTGGGCCAGGCCCAAGAGACCCAGTACTTC; v_gene: TRBV9; j_gene: TRBJ2-5; len: 16; abundance: NA; d_gene: NA
CDR3aa: CASSDLAGGSDTQYF; CDR3nt: TGTGCCAGCAGTGATCTAGCGGGGGGGTCAGATACGCAGTATTTT; v_gene: TRBV25-1; j_gene: TRBJ2-3; len: 15; abundance: NA; d_gene: TRBD2
CDR3aa: CASSRRTDVDSNQPQHF; CDR3nt: TGTGCCAGCAGTCGTCGGACAGATGTCGATAGCAATCAGCCCCAGCATTTT; v_gene: TRBV6-6; j_gene: TRBJ1-5; len: 17; abundance: NA; d_gene: NA
CDR3aa: CASSPGLVETQYF; CDR3nt: TGTGCCAGCAGCCCGGGACTTGTAGAGACCCAGTACTTC; v_gene: TRBV6-5; j_gene: TRBJ2-5; len: 13; abundance: NA; d_gene: NA
CDR3aa: CASSVGLAGAKETQYF; CDR3nt: TGTGCCAGCAGCGTAGGACTAGCGGGGGCCAAAGAGACCCAGTACTTC; v_gene: TRBV9; j_gene: TRBJ2-5; len: 16; abundance: NA; d_gene: TRBD2
CDR3aa: CASSADGTGVGEQYF; CDR3nt: TGTGCCAGCAGCGCGGACGGGACAGGGGTGGGGGAGCAGTACTTC; v_gene: TRBV11-3; j_gene: TRBJ2-7; len: 15; abundance: NA; d_gene: TRBD1
CDR3aa: CASSVGGMNTEAFF; CDR3nt: TGTGCCAGCAGCGTTGGGGGCATGAACACTGAAGCTTTCTTT; v_gene: TRBV9; j_gene: TRBJ1-1; len: 14; abundance: NA; d_gene: NA
CDR3aa: CAWSGQMNTEAFF; CDR3nt: TGTGCCTGGAGTGGACAGATGAACACTGAAGCTTTCTTT; v_gene: TRBV30; j_gene: TRBJ1-1; len: 13; abundance: NA; d_gene: NA
CDR3aa: CASSTNRITENTEAFF; CDR3nt: TGTGCCAGCTCGACTAACAGAATAACAGAGAACACTGAAGCTTTCTTT; v_gene: TRBV18; j_gene: TRBJ1-1; len: 16; abundance: NA; d_gene: NA
CDR3aa: CASSLQGSSTEAFF; CDR3nt: TGTGCCAGCAGCTTACAGGGTAGTAGCACTGAAGCTTTCTTT; v_gene: TRBV7-8; j_gene: TRBJ1-1; len: 14; abundance: NA; d_gene: NA
CDR3aa: CASSIFTGHFYEQYF; CDR3nt: TGTGCCAGTAGTATATTCACGGGACACTTCTACGAGCAGTACTTC; v_gene: TRBV19; j_gene: TRBJ2-7; len: 15; abundance: NA; d_gene: NA
CDR3aa: CASSLGHTNPNEKLFF; CDR3nt: TGTGCCAGCAGCTTAGGTCATACAAACCCTAATGAAAAACTGTTTTTT; v_gene: TRBV7-9; j_gene: TRBJ1-4; len: 16; abundance: NA; d_gene: NA
CDR3aa: CASSLAAGNNSPLHF; CDR3nt: TGTGCCAGCAGCTTAGCGGCAGGGAATAATTCACCCCTCCACTTT; v_gene: TRBV11-2; j_gene: TRBJ1-6; len: 15; abundance: NA; d_gene: NA
CDR3aa: CASSWETGDYGYTF; CDR3nt: TGCGCCAGCAGCTGGGAGACAGGGGACTATGGCTACACCTTC; v_gene: TRBV5-1; j_gene: TRBJ1-2; len: 14; abundance: NA; d_gene: TRBD1
CDR3aa: CSASRQQGIGYTF; CDR3nt: TGCAGTGCTAGTCGCCAGCAGGGGATTGGCTACACCTTC; v_gene: TRBV20-1; j_gene: TRBJ1-2; len: 13; abundance: few; d_gene: NA
CDR3aa: CASSPQGSAIRGYTF; CDR3nt: TGTGCCAGCAGTCCCCAGGGGAGCGCTATAAGGGGCTACACCTTC; v_gene: TRBV28; j_gene: TRBJ1-2; len: 15; abundance: NA; d_gene: NA
CDR3aa: CASSTGQPVTEAFF; CDR3nt: TGCGCCAGCAGCACTGGACAGCCCGTGACTGAAGCTTTCTTT; v_gene: TRBV5-1; j_gene: TRBJ1-1; len: 14; abundance: NA; d_gene: NA
CDR3aa: CASSPWRGGQGGELFF; CDR3nt: TGTGCCAGCAGCCCCTGGCGGGGGGGCCAGGGCGGGGAGCTGTTTTTT; v_gene: TRBV5-4; j_gene: TRBJ2-2; len: 16; abundance: NA; d_gene: TRBD2
CDR3aa: CASSTWTTYTGELFF; CDR3nt: TGTGCCAGCAGCACCTGGACAACCTACACCGGGGAGCTGTTTTTT; v_gene: TRBV9; j_gene: TRBJ2-2; len: 15; abundance: NA; d_gene: NA